The 24 T cell receptor beta chains below all came from one sample that was sequenced in a study of cytomegalovirus exposure and HLA in healthy donors (dated by TCRdb to about 2017). The library was built by means of the immunoSEQ multiplex PCR assay. For the multiplex PCR, a mixture combining 60 forward primers for TCR Vbeta segments and 13 reverse primers for TCR Jbeta segments was used. Held by TCRdb, this immuneACCESS table contains in-frame sequences only and omits some clones. Under half of the omission traces to an unresolved V gene where checked; the cause of the rest is unknown. The sample profile shows about 130,000 clones; around four fifths of them were found once. The top ten clones comprise approximately 2.8% of the sample. Sample: PBMCs. The receptors come from a boy aged 2-15 years in good health and CMV-seronegative.

The gene calls are TRBV6-6 and TRBJ2-5; D uncertain. Germline CDR1 and CDR2: MNHNY and SVGAGI (reference sequence). V was cut by 7 bases and J by 1 base, with 10 bases left in between. The CDR3 is made up of 13 amino acids. CDR3: CASTDGRQETQYF. CDR3 DNA sequence: TGTGCCAGCACCGATGGGCGCCAAGAGACCCAGTACTTC.

The chain links TRBV7-2 to TRBJ1-1, with 10 bases fitting TRBD1. The CDR3 covers 14 residues. The V and J ends lost 5 bases and 4 bases, in that order; junction bases with no gene match: 4. Per germline, CDR1 SGHTA and CDR2 FQGNSA. As DNA, the CDR3 is TGTGCCAGCAGCCCAAGACAGGGGGCCACTGAAGCTTTCTTT. Translated: CASSPRQGATEAFF.

This sequence joins TRBV7-9 and TRBJ1-4; maybe TRBD1 (6 bases). Germline assignment: CDR1 SEHNR and CDR2 FQNEAQ (reference sequence). V was shortened by 3 bases and J by 3 bases, with 14 bases between the two germline ends. The CDR3 has 16 amino acids. The CDR3 is CASSFGQTQANEKLFF. The CDR3 region has the DNA TGTGCCAGCAGCTTCGGACAGACCCAAGCTAATGAAAAACTGTTTTTT.

The sample holds a few counts of this clone. This rearrangement joins TRBV4-1 to TRBJ2-7; D may be TRBD2 (5 bases). The germline V and J ends were trimmed by 6 bases and 2 bases, with 14 bases remaining between them. The germline V gene encodes CDR1 MGHRA and CDR2 YSYEKL. The CDR3 totals 14 residues. The CDR3 region has the DNA TGCGCCAGCAGTCCACGGACTGATCCCTACGAGCAGTACTTC. As protein: CASSPRTDPYEQYF.

CDR3 protein: CASSLNEGYEQYV. CDR3 sequence (DNA): TGTGCCAGCTCACTTAACGAGGGTTACGAGCAGTACGTC. V gene TRBV18 combines with J gene TRBJ2-7; the D gene is possibly TRBD2 (5 bases). CDR1 is KGHSH, CDR2 LQKENI, per germline. V gave up 4 bases and J gave up 4 bases, with 11 bases separating them. This CDR3 is 13 amino acids long.

The chain has TRBV9 and TRBJ1-5; a possible D gene is TRBD1 (5 bases). CDR1 SGDLS and CDR2 YYNGEE come from the germline V gene. This CDR3 region has 14 residues. Trimming left V 3 bases short and J 6 bases short, with 13 bases between. CDR3 in amino acids: CASSGSGGGQPQHF. In DNA, the CDR3 is TGTGCCAGCAGCGGCTCTGGGGGAGGTCAGCCCCAGCATTTT.

The chain uses TRBV29-1 and TRBJ2-5, with TRBD1 matching over 10 bases. The trim removed 7 bases at V and 5 bases at J, leaving 7 bases unmatched. The CDR3 is 13 amino acids. CDR1 is SQVTM, CDR2 ANQGSEA, per germline. The CDR3 region is CSARQGAEETQYF. In nucleotides, the CDR3 is TGCAGCGCTCGACAGGGGGCGGAGGAGACCCAGTACTTC.

This sequence joins TRBV5-6 and TRBJ1-3, with 7 nucleotides matching TRBD1. V trimming: 3 bases; J trimming: 2 bases; junction bases outside the gene matches: 2. In germline, CDR1 is SGHDT, CDR2 YYEEEE. This CDR3 has 14 residues. The CDR3 DNA reads TGTGCCAGCAGCTGGGACAGAACTGGAAACACCATATATTTT. Translation: CASSWDRTGNTIYF.

The rearrangement links TRBV27 to TRBJ2-7, with D maybe TRBD1 (6 bases). The CDR3 has 14 amino acids. V was pared by 3 bases and J by 5 bases, with 14 bases between. Germline-derived CDR1 and CDR2 are MNHEY and SMNVEV (reference sequence). For the CDR3, the DNA is TGTGCCAGCAGTTTTTCGTCGACAGGCAACGAGCAGTACTTC. It codes for CASSFSSTGNEQYF.

The rearrangement links TRBV5-1 to TRBJ1-1; 7 nucleotides agree with TRBD1. Per germline, CDR1 SGHRS and CDR2 YFSETQ. The J segment lost 7 bases and the V segment lost 4 bases, leaving 7 bases of the junction unmatched. This CDR3 has 13 residues. The CDR3 spells CASSQTDRDEAFF. CDR3 nucleotide sequence: TGCGCCAGCAGCCAAACCGACAGGGATGAAGCTTTCTTT. Full variable domain (outside the CDR3, taken from reference TRBV5-1 and TRBJ1-1): KAGVTQTPRYLIKTRGQQVTLSCSPISGHRSVSWYQQTPGQGLQFLFEYFSETQRNKGNFPGRFSGRQFSNSRSEMNVSTLELGDSALYLCASSQTDRDEAFFGQGTRLTVV.

This clone was counted only a few times. The chain recombines TRBV7-2 with TRBJ2-5; D ambiguous. This CDR3 comprises 12 residues. The germline V gene encodes CDR1 SGHTA and CDR2 FQGNSA. V gave up 5 bases and J gave up 5 bases, with 9 bases separating them. The DNA of the CDR3 is TGTGCCAGCAGCGCGGCTGAGGAGACCCAGTACTTC. Its translation is CASSAAEETQYF.

The V call is TRBV19, the J call TRBJ2-2, with a tentative D call TRBD1 (5 bases). The V gene's germline CDR1 is LNHDA and CDR2 SQIVND (reference sequence). This CDR3 has 14 amino acids. Trimming cost V 4 bases and J 3 bases, with 9 bases left between them. The CDR3 spells CASSTGLDTGELFF. CDR3 bases: TGTGCCAGTAGTACAGGGTTGGACACCGGGGAGCTGTTTTTT.

J is TRBJ2-1 and V is TRBV6-5; TRBD2 matches 10 bases. Germline CDR1 MNHEY, CDR2 SVGAGI. J was trimmed by 7 bases and V by 0 bases; bases with no gene match: 6. CDR3 length: 16 residues. CDR3 DNA: TGTGCCAGCAGTTACTCGAGAAGCGGGAGGGGGAATGAGCAGTTCTTC. The encoded protein is CASSYSRSGRGNEQFF.

The chain joins TRBV4-2 to TRBJ1-4; no clear D gene. V was pared by 0 bases and J by 5 bases, with 13 bases between. The CDR3 runs to 16 residues. Per germline, CDR1 LGHNA and CDR2 YNFKEQ. CDR3 amino acids: CASSQEPGVGNEKLFF. In nucleotides, the CDR3 is TGTGCCAGCAGCCAAGAACCCGGGGTGGGGAATGAAAAACTGTTTTTT.

CDR3: CASSALPQGTDTQYF. In DNA, the CDR3 is TGTGCCAGCAGCGCCCTACCACAGGGCACAGATACGCAGTATTTT. The chain is built from TRBV9 and TRBJ2-3; possibly TRBD1 for D (5 bases). The V and J ends lost 3 bases and 1 base respectively, with 12 bases between them. The CDR3 has 15 residues. Germline CDR1 SGDLS, CDR2 YYNGEE.

V usage is TRBV29-1 and J usage is TRBJ1-2; D possibly corresponds to TRBD1 (5 bases). CDR3 size: 10 residues. V was shortened by 3 bases and J by 7 bases, with 6 bases between the two germline ends. Germline CDR1 reads SQVTM; CDR2 reads ANQGSEA. The DNA of the CDR3 is TGCAGCGTTGAGCAGGGTGGCTACACCTTC. This gives the protein CSVEQGGYTF.

The gene calls are TRBV15 and TRBJ2-3, with 12 positions matching TRBD2. The CDR3 totals 14 residues. After removal of 7 bases from V and 3 bases from J, the junction contained 2 bases not matched to a gene. Germline-derived CDR1 and CDR2 are LNHNV and YYDKDF (reference sequence). As DNA, the CDR3 is TGTGCCACCAAACTAGCGGGGGGAACAGATACGCAGTATTTT. Its translation: CATKLAGGTDTQYF.

CDR3 sequence: CASSPTGVHTEAFF. In DNA form, the CDR3 reads TGTGCCAGCTCACCTACAGGGGTTCACACTGAAGCTTTCTTT. The chain combines TRBV18 with TRBJ1-1; TRBD1 matches at 7 bases. The CDR3 spans 14 residues. Germline V gives CDR1 KGHSH, CDR2 LQKENI. Germline trimming cut 3 bases from V and 3 bases from J; bases unmatched to any gene: 4.

Note on this clone: In the same sample, other DNA sequences code for this CDR3. V and J are TRBV6-1 and TRBJ1-4; the D gene is possibly TRBD1 (5 bases). The germline V gene has CDR1 MNHNS and CDR2 SASEGT. Trimming took off 6 bases at V and 7 bases at J, with 15 bases between the two ends. The CDR3 runs to 14 residues. CDR3 DNA: TGTGCCAGCAGCGGGGGGGGAATAAGTGAAAAACTGTTTTTT. It specifies CASSGGGISEKLFF.

The rearrangement joins TRBV7-9 to TRBJ2-7; 10 bases align to TRBD1. The CDR3 runs 16 residues. The germline V gene has CDR1 SEHNR and CDR2 FQNEAQ (reference sequence). V trimming: 6 bases; J trimming: 1 base; junction bases outside the gene matches: 9. The CDR3 spells CASSDRDRGPSYEQYF. Here the CDR3 DNA reads TGTGCCAGCAGTGACCGCGACAGGGGGCCGTCCTACGAGCAGTACTTC.

The rearrangement links TRBV18 to TRBJ1-1, with 10 positions matching TRBD1. V gave up 6 bases and J gave up 5 bases; unmatched junction bases: 3. This CDR3 is 13 amino acids long. In germline, CDR1 is KGHSH, CDR2 LQKENI. CDR3 residues: CASSPGQGTEAFF. The CDR3 region has the DNA TGTGCCAGCTCTCCGGGACAGGGGACTGAAGCTTTCTTT.

The CDR3 loop reads CASSISGQLYEQYF. CDR3 DNA sequence: TGTGCCAGTAGTATTTCGGGACAGCTCTACGAGCAGTACTTC. The gene calls are TRBV19 and TRBJ2-7, with 7 positions matching TRBD1. CDR1 LNHDA and CDR2 SQIVND come from the germline V gene (reference sequence). The CDR3 totals 14 residues. The V segment lost 3 bases and the J segment 3 bases; nucleotides outside the gene matches: 5.

This rearrangement joins TRBV7-2 to TRBJ2-2; D is perhaps TRBD2 (6 bases). In germline, CDR1 is SGHTA, CDR2 FQGNSA. The CDR3 has 16 amino acids. The V gene lost 4 bases and the J gene lost 0 bases, with 12 bases spanning the gap. CDR3: CASSSWGVPNTGELFF. In nucleotides, the CDR3 is TGTGCCAGCAGCTCGTGGGGGGTTCCGAACACCGGGGAGCTGTTTTTT.

The chain has TRBV15 and TRBJ1-2; D may be TRBD1 (6 bases). CDR3 length: 15 residues. Germline loops: CDR1 LNHNV, CDR2 YYDKDF (reference sequence). V lost 5 bases and J 0 bases, leaving 13 bases between the germline ends. The CDR3 is CATSRSGASNYGYTF. Here the CDR3 DNA reads TGTGCCACCAGCCGTTCAGGGGCCTCTAACTATGGCTACACCTTC.